One and the same sample provided the 22 T cell receptor beta chains below, sequenced in a study of cytomegalovirus exposure and HLA in healthy donors. The study ran its PCR with 60 Vbeta and 13 Jbeta primers. Sequencing was performed with immunoSEQ multiplex PCR; in TCRdb, only in-frame clones are kept and a portion is missing. This table holds more than 85,000 clones, over 70% found once. What was sequenced was PBMCs. These receptors were collected from a male donor in good health and CMV-seronegative.

This chain connects TRBV6-4 to TRBJ1-3; 8 positions agree with TRBD1. The trim removed 4 bases at V and 0 bases at J, leaving 8 bases unmatched. CDR3 length: 17 amino acids. In germline, CDR1 is MRHNA, CDR2 SNTAGT. The CDR3 DNA sequence: TGTGCCAGCAGTGCCCTCATGACAGGGGCCTCTGGAAACACCATATATTTT. The encoded protein is CASSALMTGASGNTIYF.

The chain has TRBV4-3 and TRBJ1-2; D is undetermined. The CDR3 spans 12 residues. Germline V lookup: CDR1 LGHNA, CDR2 YSLEER. V shed 0 bases and J shed 7 bases, with 6 bases lying between them. CDR3 protein: CASSQDRFGYTF. CDR3 DNA sequence: TGCGCCAGCAGCCAAGACAGGTTTGGCTACACCTTC.

The V and J genes are TRBV6-6 and TRBJ2-2; 10 positions match TRBD1. Per the germline V gene, CDR1 is MNHNY and CDR2 is SVGAGI (reference sequence). V trimming: 4 bases; J trimming: 3 bases; junction bases outside the gene matches: 5. The CDR3 is made up of 16 amino acids. CDR3 sequence: CASSWETGGDTGELFF. DNA of the CDR3: TGTGCCAGCAGTTGGGAGACAGGGGGCGACACCGGGGAGCTGTTTTTT.

The rearrangement joins TRBV14 to TRBJ2-5; D gene unclear. The CDR3 sequence is 15 residues long. V lost 0 bases and J lost 2, with 10 bases in between. Germline CDR1 is SGHDN and CDR2 is FVKESK. CDR3 coding DNA: TGTGCCAGCAGCCAAGATCTTGCGAGGCAAGAGACCCAGTACTTC. It is translated as CASSQDLARQETQYF. Variable domain in full (rest from reference TRBV14 and TRBJ2-5): EAGVTQFPSHSVIEKGQTVTLRCDPISGHDNLYWYRRVMGKEIKFLLHFVKESKQDESGMPNNRFLAERTGGTYSTLKVQPAELEDSGVYFCASSQDLARQETQYFGPGTRLLVL.

The CDR3 loop reads CASSLQGAQDRAFF. CDR3 nucleotides: TGTGCCAGCAGCTTACAGGGGGCCCAAGATCGAGCTTTCTTT. V and J are TRBV5-6 and TRBJ1-1, with 9 bases matching TRBD1. V lost 2 bases, J lost 10 bases, and 9 bases stayed unmatched. The CDR3 has 14 amino acids. The germline gives CDR1 SGHDT, CDR2 YYEEEE.

V gene TRBV9 combines with J gene TRBJ2-7; D perhaps matches TRBD2 (5 bases). Germline CDR1 and CDR2: SGDLS and YYNGEE. The length of the CDR3 is 15 residues. V lost 0 bases and J 3 bases, leaving 13 bases between the germline ends. The DNA of the CDR3 is TGTGCCAGCAGCGTAGGGACTGCATCCTTCTACGAGCAGTACTTC. It is translated as CASSVGTASFYEQYF.

The genes are TRBV7-3 and TRBJ2-1; 7 bases map to TRBD2. V dropped 1 base and J dropped 6; count of bases not matched to a gene: 6. CDR1 is SGHTA, CDR2 FQGTGA, per germline. The CDR3 extends over 15 amino acids. CDR3 sequence (DNA): TGTGCCAGCAGCTTAATGGCGGGAGAAGGCAATGAGCAGTTCTTC. The encoded protein is CASSLMAGEGNEQFF.

This rearrangement joins TRBV28 to TRBJ2-7; D unclear. Trimming took off 5 bases at V and 3 bases at J, with 14 bases between the two ends. Germline values: CDR1 MDHEN, CDR2 SYDVKM. The CDR3 is made up of 14 amino acids. The CDR3 DNA reads as TGTGCCAGCAGTGTGGGCTCCGAACTCTACGAGCAGTACTTC. Translating it yields CASSVGSELYEQYF.

This clone turned up a few times. The V and J genes are TRBV27 and TRBJ1-5, with TRBD1 matching 7 bases. J lost 2 bases, V lost 6 bases, and 4 bases had no gene match. The CDR3 has 14 residues. Germline CDR1 is MNHEY and CDR2 is SMNVEV (reference sequence). The CDR3 spells CASRTTGGNQPQHF. CDR3 DNA sequence: TGTGCCAGCAGAACCACAGGGGGCAATCAGCCCCAGCATTTT.

The chain employs TRBV7-9 and TRBJ2-7, with D unresolved. V was trimmed by 1 base and J by 5 bases, leaving 6 bases between them. This CDR3 spans 12 amino acids. Germline V gene lookup returns CDR1 SEHNR and CDR2 FQNEAQ (reference sequence). The CDR3 sequence is CASSLVLHEQYF. The DNA for the CDR3 is TGTGCCAGCAGCTTAGTACTCCACGAGCAGTACTTC.

CDR3 bases: TGTGCCTGGAGTGTTTTGGCCGGGGGTCAGCCCCAGCATTTT. It encodes CAWSVLAGGQPQHF. The rearrangement uses TRBV30 and TRBJ1-5; D might be TRBD1 (5 bases). V was pared by 0 bases and J by 6 bases, with 12 bases between. Per germline, CDR1 GTSNPN and CDR2 SVGIG (reference sequence). This CDR3 spans 14 amino acids.

The V and J genes are TRBV29-1 and TRBJ1-1; D unresolved. Germline V gene sequence: CDR1 SQVTM, CDR2 ANQGSEA. CDR3 size: 11 residues. Trimming shortened V by 4 bases and J by 9 bases, and 12 bases separated the two germline ends. CDR3 protein: CSVVGGFKAFF. The CDR3 DNA is TGCAGCGTTGTCGGCGGATTTAAAGCTTTCTTT.

This clone was observed a handful of times. The gene calls are TRBV7-3 and TRBJ2-1, with 14 positions matching TRBD2. CDR1 and CDR2 (germline): SGHTA, FQGTGA. Losses at the gene ends were 3 bases for V and 7 bases for J; bases not matched to a gene: 14. CDR3 length: 19 residues. CDR3 protein: CASSFTIPGTSGRRNEQFF. The CDR3, as DNA: TGTGCCAGCAGCTTCACAATCCCGGGGACTAGCGGGAGAAGGAATGAGCAGTTCTTC. Full variable domain (missing parts from reference TRBV7-3 and TRBJ2-1): GAGVSQTPSNKVTEKGKYVELRCDPISGHTALYWYRQSLGQGPEFLIYFQGTGAADDSGLPNDRFFAVRPEGSVSTLKIQRTERGDSAVYLCASSFTIPGTSGRRNEQFFGPGTRLTVL.

This chain links TRBV6-4 with TRBJ2-1; the match to TRBD2 covers 15 bases. CDR3 length equals 15 residues. Per germline, CDR1 MRHNA and CDR2 SNTAGT. V was pared by 4 bases and J by 10 bases, with 5 bases of the junction left unmatched. The CDR3 sequence: CASSAGTSGRREQFF. The CDR3 nucleotides are TGTGCCAGCAGTGCCGGGACTAGCGGGAGGCGGGAGCAGTTCTTC.

This chain links TRBV2 with TRBJ1-6; a possible D gene is TRBD1 (6 bases). Germline V gene sequence: CDR1 SNHLY, CDR2 FYNNEI. The V end lost 4 bases, the J end lost 9 bases, and 13 bases lay between the germline ends. The length of the CDR3 is 14 residues. CDR3 DNA sequence: TGTGCCAGCAGTGCTGCAACAGGGAGTTCACCCCTCCACTTT. Protein product: CASSAATGSSPLHF.

There are a few counts of this clone. This chain connects TRBV5-1 to TRBJ2-7; TRBD1 is a possible D gene (6 bases). Germline loops: CDR1 SGHRS, CDR2 YFSETQ. CDR3 length equals 16 residues. Trimming removed 0 bases from V and 0 bases from J, with 13 bases in between. In nucleotides, the CDR3 is TGCGCCAGCAGCTTGGATACCGGGACAAGCTCCTACGAGCAGTACTTC. It encodes CASSLDTGTSSYEQYF.

The chain couples TRBV7-8 to TRBJ2-5; TRBD2 is a possible D gene (5 bases). CDR3 length: 11 amino acids. Deletions cut 5 bases from V and 7 bases from J, with 8 bases between. The germline gives CDR1 SGHVS, CDR2 FQNEAQ. The CDR3 loop is CASSPEGTQYF. As DNA, the CDR3 is TGTGCCAGCAGCCCCGAGGGGACCCAGTACTTC.

This chain links TRBV30 with TRBJ2-1, with 7 nucleotides matching TRBD2. This CDR3 region has 15 residues. Germline CDR1 is GTSNPN and CDR2 is SVGIG (reference sequence). Trimming at V came to 0 bases and at J to 8 bases, leaving 10 bases not matched to a gene. The CDR3 loop reads CAWSVSERDYHEQFF. The CDR3 DNA reads TGTGCCTGGAGTGTATCCGAGCGGGATTACCATGAGCAGTTCTTC.

The gene calls are TRBV7-9 and TRBJ2-1; TRBD2 matches at 14 bases. The CDR3 runs 15 residues. Germline values: CDR1 SEHNR, CDR2 FQNEAQ (reference sequence). Trimming at V came to 4 bases and at J to 12 bases, leaving 8 bases not matched to a gene. CDR3 in amino acids: CASSSQATSGRVQFF. The CDR3 DNA reads as TGTGCCAGCAGCTCCCAAGCGACTAGCGGGAGGGTGCAGTTCTTC.

As DNA, the CDR3 is TGTGCCATTGGGGGGTTCCAAGAGACCCAGTACTTC. This translates into CAIGGFQETQYF. The J gene is TRBJ2-5, the V gene TRBV10-3; D perhaps matches TRBD2 (6 bases). Trimming cost V 9 bases and J 1 base, with 9 bases left between them. CDR1 and CDR2 (germline): ENHRY, SYGVKD. The CDR3 covers 12 residues.

This chain uses TRBV18 with TRBJ1-5, with 10 positions matching TRBD1. Germline assignment: CDR1 KGHSH and CDR2 LQKENI. This CDR3 is built from 16 residues. The ends lost 2 bases at V and 6 bases at J; junction bases unmatched: 7. In DNA, the CDR3 is TGTGCCAGCTCACCAAACGGACAGGGGGTGAGTCAGCCCCAGCATTTT. As protein: CASSPNGQGVSQPQHF.

This clone was counted a single time. The rearrangement uses TRBV27 and TRBJ1-5; D remains ambiguous. The V end was cut by 2 bases, the J end by 4 bases, with 9 bases between. CDR3 length equals 14 residues. Germline lookup yields CDR1 MNHEY and CDR2 SMNVEV (reference sequence). The CDR3 DNA sequence: TGTGCCAGCAGTTTACGTCCAGGAAATCAGCCCCAGCATTTT. As protein: CASSLRPGNQPQHF.